A selection of T cell receptor beta chains follows, all from one sample in a study of shared clonotypes between healthy human individuals. The assay was immunoSEQ multiplex PCR, and TCRdb's table has in-frame clones only and misses some. Of about 2 million clones listed, about 95% are singletons. Sequencing was carried out using naive CD8+ T cells sorted from blood. All receptors come from a man aged 18 to 29 in good health. CDR3s include the opening cysteine and the closing phenylalanine or tryptophan. The D gene is left open where the match is weak. The size field is filled for only some rows; it gives once, few, many or a size class.

d_gene	v_gene	len	abundance	j_gene	CDR3aa	CDR3nt
-	TRBV12-5	13	-	TRBJ2-3	CASAPEGADTQYF	TGTGCTAGTGCCCCGGAGGGGGCAGATACGCAGTATTTT
-	TRBV6-5	13	-	TRBJ2-2	CASSFTYPGELFF	TGTGCCAGCAGTTTTACCTACCCCGGGGAGCTGTTTTTT
TRBD2	TRBV5-1	16	-	TRBJ2-2	CASSPGLGTNTGELFF	TGCGCCAGCAGCCCGGGACTAGGTACGAACACCGGGGAGCTGTTTTTT
-	TRBV6-1	15	-	TRBJ2-7	CASSPWRGLDYEQYF	TGTGCCAGCAGTCCATGGAGGGGGCTGGATTACGAGCAGTACTTC
-	TRBV14	16	-	TRBJ1-1	CASSPGPGDMNTEAFF	TGTGCCAGCAGCCCCGGGCCAGGTGACATGAACACTGAAGCTTTCTTT
TRBD1	TRBV10-1	15	-	TRBJ2-1	CASSDGTGAYNEQFF	TGCGCCAGCAGTGATGGGACAGGGGCGTACAATGAGCAGTTCTTC
-	TRBV7-9	13	-	TRBJ2-7	CASSLAMSYEQYF	TGTGCCAGCAGCTTAGCAATGTCCTACGAGCAGTACTTC
-	TRBV7-2	16	-	TRBJ1-2	CASSLFTDLSNYGYTF	TGTGCCAGCAGCTTATTTACGGACCTATCGAACTATGGCTACACCTTC
TRBD2	TRBV2	22	-	TRBJ2-1	CASEDDPFHEVAGRSSYNEQFF	TGTGCCAGCGAGGATGACCCCTTCCATGAGGTAGCGGGACGAAGCTCCTACAATGAGCAGTTCTTC
-	TRBV11-2	14	-	TRBJ1-2	CASSLVAGGGDYTF	TGTGCCAGCAGCTTAGTGGCCGGGGGCGGAGACTACACCTTC
TRBD1	TRBV5-1	15	-	TRBJ2-1	CASSTGTGGVNEQFF	TGCGCCAGCAGCACCGGGACAGGGGGAGTGAATGAGCAGTTCTTC
TRBD1	TRBV9	16	-	TRBJ2-3	CASSEGQGAWADTQYF	TGTGCCAGCAGCGAAGGACAGGGGGCTTGGGCAGATACGCAGTATTTT
TRBD1	TRBV19	13	-	TRBJ1-6	CASSITGDSPLHF	TGTGCCAGTAGTATCACAGGGGACTCACCCCTCCACTTT
-	TRBV6-5	14	-	TRBJ2-2	CASSYSSFPGELFF	TGTGCCAGCAGTTACTCGAGCTTCCCCGGGGAGCTGTTTTTT
TRBD1	TRBV7-9	14	few	TRBJ2-3	CASSTGDPTDTQYF	TGTGCCAGCAGCACAGGGGACCCCACAGATACGCAGTATTTT
TRBD1	TRBV5-4	15	-	TRBJ1-2	CASSVRGQGSYGYTF	TGTGCCAGCAGCGTACGGGGACAGGGATCTTATGGCTACACCTTC
-	TRBV7-3	18	-	TRBJ2-5	CASSCHGKQPGHQETQYF	TGTGCCAGCAGCTGCCATGGGAAGCAGCCGGGGCATCAAGAGACCCAGTACTTC
TRBD2	TRBV4-1	15	-	TRBJ2-5	CASSQDRTSGETQYF	TGCGCCAGCAGCCAAGATAGGACTAGCGGCGAGACCCAGTACTTC